This T cell receptor beta chain was obtained from a study of cytomegalovirus exposure and HLA in healthy donors. Researchers ran the PCR with 60 Vbeta and 13 Jbeta primers. The assay was immunoSEQ multiplex PCR, and TCRdb's table has in-frame clones only and misses some. The sample lists about 60,000 clones, about 89% occurring once. The study, taken as a whole, reports: According to the study, 150 to 200 TCR beta chains were cytomegalovirus-associated. Presence/absence analyses rested on an assumption that sequencing depth was roughly uniform across donors. A link between a missense DCLRE1C variant and TCR beta V- and J-gene trimming emerged from a later analysis.

Of note for this clone: The antigen remains undetermined.

The CDR3 runs to 14 residues. Germline CDR1 reads ENHRY; CDR2 reads SYGVKD. V dropped 2 bases and J dropped 2 bases, with 9 bases sitting between them. This chain joins TRBV10-3 and TRBJ1-1; D not certain. This TCR derives from a man aged 18 to 35 in good health and CMV-seronegative. The sequencing sample was made of PBMCs. For the CDR3, the DNA is TGTGCCATCAGTGAGCGGGTTTTAAACACTGAAGCTTTCTTT. This codes for CAISERVLNTEAFF.